A selection of T cell receptor beta chains follows, all from one sample in a study of T cells in Graves' hyperthyroidism and ophthalmopathy. MiXCR, applied by TCRdb to the multiplex PCR reads, yields one record per CDR3 protein. The sample lists approximately 300,000 distinct CDR3 sequences, around a fifth occurring once. The sequenced material came from blood. Receptors were obtained from a man in his forties or fifties with Graves' ophthalmopathy. The CDR3 runs from the conserved cysteine through the conserved F or W. The D gene is left open where the match is weak. Clone size appears in some rows only: once, few, many, or a class for an expanded clone.

j_call v_call clone_size d_call cdr3_length cdr3_aa cdr3_nt
TRBJ1-4 TRBV7-9 NA NA 15 CASSLAGTWGEKLFF TGTGCCAGCAGCTTAGCCGGGACCTGGGGAGAAAAACTGTTTTTT
TRBJ2-7 TRBV20-1 many NA 11 CSGVFKYEQYF TGCAGTGGGGTGTTCAAGTACGAGCAGTACTTC
TRBJ2-4 TRBV6-5 few TRBD2 15 CASSYSAGGRNIQYF TGTGCCAGCAGTTACTCAGCGGGAGGGAGAAACATTCAGTACTTC
TRBJ2-2 TRBV4-1 NA NA 19 CASSRGGGRERPEAGELFF TGCGCCAGCAGCCGCGGTGGGGGACGTGAACGCCCTGAGGCCGGGGAGCTGTTTTTT
TRBJ1-1 TRBV28 few NA 14 CTTRTDYMNTEAFF TGTACGACCCGGACGGACTATATGAACACTGAAGCTTTCTTT
TRBJ2-5 TRBV9 few NA 14 CASSVGTAQETQYF TGTGCCAGCAGCGTAGGGACGGCCCAAGAGACCCAGTACTTC
TRBJ2-7 TRBV6-1 NA TRBD2 14 CASSSGLGGYEQYF TGTGCCAGCAGTTCGGGCCTGGGAGGGTACGAGCAGTACTTC
TRBJ1-5 TRBV15 many NA 15 CATSRDRAAGQPQHF TGTGCCACCAGCAGAGATCGGGCAGCCGGTCAGCCCCAGCATTTT
TRBJ1-5 TRBV6-1 few NA 14 CASRRPGVNQPQHF TGTGCCAGCAGACGACCAGGGGTAAATCAGCCCCAGCATTTT
TRBJ2-1 TRBV10-2 NA NA 16 CASSESRTVVFHEQFF TGCGCCAGCAGTGAGTCGAGGACGGTGGTTTTCCATGAGCAGTTCTTC
TRBJ2-1 TRBV24-1 many TRBD1 17 CATSDPKDRGKDNEQFF TGTGCCACCAGTGACCCTAAGGACAGGGGAAAAGACAATGAGCAGTTCTTC
TRBJ1-1 TRBV28 NA NA 10 CASIPEGAFF TGTGCCAGCATTCCCGAGGGAGCTTTCTTT
TRBJ2-7 TRBV28 many TRBD2 14 CASNPSGSPYEQYF TGTGCCAGCAATCCGAGCGGGAGCCCCTACGAGCAGTACTTC
TRBJ1-2 TRBV11-2 many NA 12 CASSLVGDGYTF TGTGCCAGCAGCTTAGTGGGGGATGGCTACACCTTC
TRBJ2-7 TRBV18 many NA 12 CASSPQRDEQYF TGTGCCAGCTCACCCCAACGGGACGAGCAGTACTTC
TRBJ2-7 TRBV30 many NA 14 CACRDRRGVYEQYF TGTGCCTGCCGGGACCGGCGAGGGGTCTACGAGCAGTACTTC
TRBJ1-6 TRBV4-2 few NA 13 CASSQVSDSPLHF TGTGCCAGCAGCCAAGTTTCTGATTCACCCCTCCACTTT
TRBJ1-2 TRBV28 few NA 14 CASSAQSPPYGYTF TGTGCCAGCAGTGCCCAAAGTCCACCTTATGGCTACACCTTC
TRBJ2-3 TRBV7-2 many TRBD2 16 CASSLEASGTADTQYF TGTGCCAGCAGCTTAGAGGCTAGCGGGACCGCAGATACGCAGTATTTT
TRBJ2-4 TRBV18 once TRBD1 16 CASSQDRGQTKNIQYF TGTGCCAGCTCACAGGACAGGGGGCAAACCAAAAACATTCAGTACTTC
TRBJ1-5 TRBV9 many TRBD1 15 CASSVSAGGEQPQHF TGTGCCAGCAGCGTAAGTGCAGGGGGCGAACAGCCCCAGCATTTT
TRBJ2-2 TRBV6-4 few NA 14 CANSAVEGTGELFF TGTGCCAACAGTGCAGTTGAGGGCACCGGGGAGCTGTTTTTT
TRBJ1-3 TRBV6-6 many TRBD1 15 CASSLTGTTGNTIYF TGTGCCAGCAGTTTGACAGGGACAACTGGAAACACCATATATTTT
TRBJ2-1 TRBV7-2 many TRBD1 14 CASSLVYRGDEQFF TGTGCCAGCAGCTTAGTGTACAGGGGAGATGAGCAGTTCTTC
TRBJ2-1 TRBV7-8 many TRBD1 14 CASSIRWDSNEQFF TGTGCCAGCAGCATAAGATGGGACAGCAATGAGCAGTTCTTC
TRBJ2-7 TRBV24-1 NA NA 14 CATSDPRVNYEQYF TGTGCCACCAGTGATCCCCGGGTGAATTACGAGCAGTACTTC
TRBJ2-5 TRBV5-1 NA NA 13 CASSPGTGETQYF TGCGCCAGCAGCCCAGGGACGGGGGAGACCCAGTACTTC
TRBJ1-1 TRBV20-1 many NA 11 CSARTVFEAFF TGCAGTGCTAGGACGGTCTTTGAAGCTTTCTTT
TRBJ2-1 TRBV28 NA TRBD2 14 CASSRIAGVNEQFF TGTGCCAGCAGCCGAATAGCGGGAGTCAATGAGCAGTTCTTC
TRBJ2-4 TRBV19 once NA 14 CASSKQGGGNIQYF TGTGCCAGTAGTAAACAGGGGGGAGGGAACATTCAGTACTTC
TRBJ2-3 TRBV11-2 many NA 16 CASRPQGHFYTDTQYF TGTGCCAGCAGACCCCAGGGACACTTTTACACAGATACGCAGTATTTT
TRBJ1-5 TRBV28 many TRBD1 17 CASSSGQGMGGNQPQHF TGTGCCAGCAGTTCGGGACAGGGCATGGGGGGCAATCAGCCCCAGCATTTT
TRBJ2-7 TRBV12-3/TRBV12-4 many TRBD2 16 CASSPRSGSNRYEQYF TGTGCCAGTTCCCCTCGCAGCGGGAGCAATCGCTACGAGCAGTACTTC
TRBJ1-2 TRBV3-1 many NA 15 CASSQGSAGQYGYTF TGTGCCAGCAGCCAAGGTTCAGCAGGGCAATATGGCTACACCTTC
TRBJ2-7 TRBV20-1 NA NA 17 CSARAGRGEFTLYEQYF TGCAGTGCTAGAGCTGGGCGGGGAGAATTCACTCTCTACGAGCAGTACTTC
TRBJ1-1 TRBV5-1 few TRBD1 15 CASSANRGLSTEAFF TGCGCCAGCAGCGCGAACAGGGGGCTGAGCACTGAAGCTTTCTTT
TRBJ1-5 TRBV20-1 NA TRBD1 14 CSARQGAVNQPQHF TGCAGTGCGCGTCAGGGGGCAGTGAATCAGCCCCAGCATTTT
TRBJ2-7 TRBV12-3/TRBV12-4 once NA 16 CASSPVDRGSNYEQYF TGTGCCAGCAGTCCCGTGGACAGAGGGTCTAACTACGAGCAGTACTTC
TRBJ2-3 TRBV30 many NA 12 CAWSVQADTQYF TGTGCCTGGAGTGTGCAGGCAGATACGCAGTATTTT
TRBJ1-6 TRBV20-1 many TRBD1 13 CSARGQGNSPLHF TGCAGTGCTAGAGGACAGGGGAATTCACCCCTCCACTTT
TRBJ2-3 TRBV20-1 NA NA 13 CSAYRPGWDTQYF TGCAGTGCGTACCGACCCGGTTGGGATACGCAGTATTTT
TRBJ2-1 TRBV7-2 many NA 12 CASSAQGYEQFF TGTGCCAGCAGCGCCCAGGGGTATGAGCAGTTCTTC
TRBJ2-7 TRBV11-2 NA TRBD1 16 CASSLDPRTGVYEQYF TGTGCCAGCAGCTTAGATCCAAGGACAGGGGTCTACGAGCAGTACTTC
TRBJ2-7 TRBV20-1 many TRBD2 17 CSGSGLAGTSSSYEQYF TGCAGTGGCTCAGGACTAGCGGGAACGTCGAGCTCCTACGAGCAGTACTTC
TRBJ2-1 TRBV3-1 NA NA 15 CASSQAPRGHNEQFF TGTGCCAGCAGCCAAGCCCCCCGGGGGCACAATGAGCAGTTCTTC
TRBJ2-1 TRBV20-1 NA NA 13 CSNWPLYSGEQFF TGCAGCAACTGGCCCCTTTACAGTGGTGAGCAGTTCTTC
TRBJ2-7 TRBV5-1 many NA 15 CASSLGAQGDYEQYF TGCGCCAGCAGCTTGGGGGCACAAGGGGACTACGAGCAGTACTTC
TRBJ2-7 TRBV28 many NA 17 CASSFYEILDLSYEQYF TGTGCCAGCAGTTTTTACGAAATCCTTGACTTATCCTACGAGCAGTACTTC
TRBJ2-7 TRBV27 few TRBD1 15 CASSHLQTGGTEQYF TGTGCCAGCAGTCACCTACAGACAGGGGGTACCGAGCAGTACTTC
TRBJ2-7 TRBV13 NA TRBD2 16 CASSPTTSGLSYEQYF TGTGCCAGCAGCCCCACCACTAGCGGGCTCTCCTACGAGCAGTACTTC
TRBJ2-7 TRBV11-2 many NA 13 CASSPRQHYEQYF TGTGCCAGCAGCCCCCGTCAGCACTACGAGCAGTACTTC
TRBJ2-1 TRBV14 few TRBD2 14 CASSGSGDYNEQFF TGTGCCAGCAGCGGAAGCGGGGATTACAATGAGCAGTTCTTC
TRBJ2-3 TRBV14 NA TRBD1 13 CASSQDEQGARYF TGTGCCAGCAGCCAAGATGAACAGGGGGCCAGGTATTTT
TRBJ1-5 TRBV18 NA NA 13 CASSTAPNQPQHF TGTGCCAGCTCAACTGCGCCGAATCAGCCCCAGCATTTT
TRBJ1-2 TRBV7-2 many TRBD1 16 CASSLAPEGQAGGYTF TGTGCCAGCAGCTTAGCGCCGGAGGGACAGGCAGGTGGCTACACCTTC